The entry below gives a single T cell receptor (beta chain) sequence along with its context. The sample originates from a study of blood T cell repertoires in COVID-19. The overall study: T cells, B-cell-depleted T cells, or PBMCs provided the cDNA or gDNA that served as material.

Measured with immunoSEQ multiplex PCR; TCRdb has only the in-frame clones, and not every one. The table records more than 350,000 clones, about 88% of them present only once. Germline V gene data show CDR1 as MNHEY and CDR2 as SMNVEV (reference sequence). This CDR3 has 13 residues. V lost 5 bases to trimming and J lost 10 bases, with 12 bases between them. This chain uses TRBV27 with TRBJ1-6, with D unresolved. The sequence came from a woman aged 18-35 years who had been exposed to COVID-19. What was sequenced was PBMCs or T cells enriched from blood (not recorded which). CDR3 DNA sequence: TGTGCCAGCAGTATGTCCGTTGGCTCACCCCTCCACTTT. Translation gives CASSMSVGSPLHF.